This T cell receptor beta chain emerged from a study of OX40 agonist ivuxolimab in advanced cancers. The wider study: The patients' treatment was ivuxolimab, an agonistic anti-OX40 (CD134) antibody. Subjects had a mean age of roughly 60 years, with a range of roughly 23 to 79; almost 85% were male.

The junction had 7 bases not matched to a gene; V was cut back by 5 bases and J by 5 bases. CDR1 is SGHTA and CDR2 is FQGNSA in the germline V gene. The CDR3 contains 16 residues. A note on this clone: The antigen remains undetermined.

Here immunoSEQ multiplex PCR was the method, and the copy in TCRdb shows in-frame clones only, minus some. The sample includes about 60,000 clones, approximately 85% of them seen just once. Findings and caveats of the study: At 0.1 to 3.0 mg/kg, clonal expansion of CD4+ and CD8+ blood T cells had occurred by week 6. In CD8+ T cells, expanded clones were on average more numerous than in CD4+.

The TCR sequence derives from an adult with an advanced solid tumor such as melanoma, head and neck, liver or kidney cancer. The sample consisted of CD4+ or CD8+ T cells sorted from blood, taken in a trial of the OX40 agonist ivuxolimab. The genes are TRBV7-2 and TRBJ2-2; 11 bases agree with TRBD2. CDR3 region: CASSNLLAGGTGELFF. In DNA, the CDR3 is TGTGCCAGCAGCAACCTCCTAGCGGGGGGTACCGGGGAGCTGTTTTTT.